This paragraph reports one TCR beta chain. Its antigen is as yet unknown. Germline CDR1 and CDR2: LGHNA and YSLEER. V lost 9 bases to trimming and J lost 8 bases, with 20 bases between them. This CDR3 is built from 14 residues. This entry is derived from a study of T cells after yellow fever vaccination. Study-wide results and limits: Overall, a small share of clonotypes was seen in both CD4 and CD8 compartments. Re-detected after boosting: most primary clones, almost 98% of CD4 and about 90% of CD8.

Conversion of TCR transcripts into cDNA relied on 5'RACE template switching, which added a universal primer site and UMIs. Each CDR3 protein gets one entry after TCRdb re-called the 5' RACE reads with MiXCR. Of roughly 350,000 distinct CDR3 sequences listed, over 3.5% are singletons. The starting material was PBMCs, obtained 5 days after the yellow fever booster vaccination. The rearrangement joins TRBV4-3 to TRBJ2-1; the D is unclear. The receptor's source is a man aged 18-30 years who received the YFV17D yellow fever vaccine. The CDR3 region is CASSQIPQDHEQFF. The CDR3 DNA reads TGCGCCAGTTCCCAAATCCCCCAAGATCATGAGCAGTTCTTC.